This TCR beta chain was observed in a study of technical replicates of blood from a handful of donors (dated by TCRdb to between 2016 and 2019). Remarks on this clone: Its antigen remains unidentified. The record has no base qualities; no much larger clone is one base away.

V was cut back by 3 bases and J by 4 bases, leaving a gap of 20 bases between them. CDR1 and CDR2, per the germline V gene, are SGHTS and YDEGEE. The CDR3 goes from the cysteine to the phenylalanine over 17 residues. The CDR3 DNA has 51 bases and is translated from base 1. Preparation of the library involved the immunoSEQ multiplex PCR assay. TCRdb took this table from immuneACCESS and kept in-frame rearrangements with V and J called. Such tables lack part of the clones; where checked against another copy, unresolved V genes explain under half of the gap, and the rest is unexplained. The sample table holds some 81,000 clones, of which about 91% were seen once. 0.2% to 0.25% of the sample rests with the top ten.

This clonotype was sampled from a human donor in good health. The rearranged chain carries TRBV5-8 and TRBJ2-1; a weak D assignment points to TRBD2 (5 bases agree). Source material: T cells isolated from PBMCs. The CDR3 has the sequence CASSSADQVRVYNEQFF. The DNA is TGTGCCAGCAGCTCAGCGGATCAAGTTCGAGTTTACAATGAGCAGTTCTTC.